The sample holds one count of the clone carrying this T cell receptor beta chain. Its antigen remains unidentified. Germline V gene sequence: CDR1 SNHLY, CDR2 FYNNEI. This CDR3 has 14 residues. Samples came from healthy bone marrow donors. In the PCR, 60 Vbeta and 13 Jbeta primers were used. The data were produced by immunoSEQ multiplex PCR, yet TCRdb's version contains in-frame clones alone and is incomplete. The table includes around 98,000 clones, roughly 77% detected once. The sample originates from a study of cytomegalovirus exposure and HLA in healthy donors. The study, taken as a whole, reports: Later on, a genetic analysis was performed. It linked a missense variant in DCLRE1C with V- and J-gene trimming of TCR beta. A later analysis showed that HLA-associated TCR beta chains had undergone more clonal expansion than equally common others.

The clonotype originates from a man aged 35 to 55 in good health and CMV-seronegative. The chain employs TRBV2 and TRBJ2-5, with D possibly being TRBD1 (5 bases). The closer fit of TRBJ2-7 to the DNA end suggests the J call may be wrong. The sample taken for sequencing was PBMCs. The CDR3 protein is CASSVGVRTYEQYF. The CDR3 DNA sequence: TGTGCCAGCAGTGTAGGGGTTAGGACCTACGAGCAGTACTTC.